Shown below are 7 T cell receptor beta chains from a single sample sequenced in a study of T cell repertoires in cytomegalovirus infection. TCRdb analysed the reads with MiXCR anew, one entry per CDR3 protein. The sample lists under 150,000 distinct CDR3 sequences, almost 9% occurring once. Sequencing was carried out using PBMCs. All receptors come from a human donor in good health (CMV status not recorded). Some clones in this sample may be carry-over from other donors' samples.

This clonotype appeared many times. V and J are TRBV29-1 and TRBJ1-1; no definite D call. Per the germline V gene, CDR1 is SQVTM and CDR2 is ANQGSEA. The CDR3 contains 13 residues. The ends were cut back, 4 bases at V and 1 base at J, with 10 bases in the middle. This CDR3 is CSVVDLGNTEAFF. CDR3 bases: TGCAGCGTTGTGGATTTGGGGAACACTGAAGCTTTCTTT.

This clonotype was seen at least ten times. The chain couples TRBV20-1 to TRBJ1-2; TRBD1 might be the D (5 bases). This CDR3 has 14 amino acids. With 2 bases removed from V and 8 bases from J, the gap between germline ends came to 18 bases. The germline CDR1 and CDR2 sequences are DFQATT and SNEGSKA (reference sequence). The CDR3 reads CSARRGTGLEGYTF. DNA of the CDR3: TGCAGTGCTAGACGGGGGACGGGCCTAGAGGGCTACACCTTC.

This clonotype was detected a few times. V is TRBV5-4 and J is TRBJ1-4; D might be TRBD1 (6 bases). V gave up 4 bases and J gave up 6 bases, with 13 bases separating them. This CDR3 contains 14 residues. The germline gives CDR1 SGHNT, CDR2 YYREEE (reference sequence). CDR3 sequence (DNA): TGTGCCAGCAGCCGAGGGGGGACGGATGAAAAACTGTTTTTT. Its translation: CASSRGGTDEKLFF.

J is TRBJ2-2 and V is TRBV28; D is ambiguous. The V and J ends lost 3 bases and 8 bases respectively, with 13 bases between them. The CDR3 has 14 amino acids. The germline CDR1 and CDR2 sequences are MDHEN and SYDVKM. For the CDR3, the DNA is TGTGCCAGCAGTTTGCCCGGGTTTCAGGGGGAGCTGTTTTTT. Residues: CASSLPGFQGELFF.

This clonotype was picked up many times. The chain has TRBV7-9 and TRBJ2-5; no firm D call. The V end lost 3 bases, the J end lost 0 bases, and 5 bases lay between the germline ends. The germline gives CDR1 SEHNR, CDR2 FQNEAQ (reference sequence). CDR3 length equals 13 residues. CDR3 amino acids: CASSLAYQETQYF. CDR3 nucleotides: TGTGCCAGCAGCTTGGCATACCAAGAGACCCAGTACTTC.

This clonotype was seen many times. In DNA form, the CDR3 reads TGTGCCACCAGCAGACCCCCCCAGCCGGGACAGGGTTCGCTCGAGCAGTACTTC. Amino acid sequence: CATSRPPQPGQGSLEQYF. This sequence joins TRBV15 and TRBJ2-7, with TRBD1 matching 9 bases. The CDR3 length is 18 residues. The V gene end was trimmed by 2 bases and the J gene end by 6 bases; junction bases not matched to a gene: 17. Per germline, CDR1 LNHNV and CDR2 YYDKDF (reference sequence). The entire variable domain, with the rest obtained from reference TRBV15 and TRBJ2-7, is as follows: DAMVIQNPRYQVTQFGKPVTLSCSQTLNHNVMYWYQQKSSQAPKLLFHYYDKDFNNEADTPDNFQSRRPNTSFCFLDIRSPGLGDTAMYLCATSRPPQPGQGSLEQYFGPGTRLTVT.

The sample holds many counts of this clonotype. The V and J genes are TRBV7-9 and TRBJ2-1, with no clear D. Trimming took off 1 base at V and 4 bases at J, with 11 bases between the two ends. Germline CDR1 and CDR2: SEHNR and FQNEAQ (reference sequence). This CDR3 has 15 amino acids. This chain's CDR3 is CASSLGWAEYNEQFF. As DNA, the CDR3 is TGTGCCAGCAGCTTAGGTTGGGCCGAATACAATGAGCAGTTCTTC.